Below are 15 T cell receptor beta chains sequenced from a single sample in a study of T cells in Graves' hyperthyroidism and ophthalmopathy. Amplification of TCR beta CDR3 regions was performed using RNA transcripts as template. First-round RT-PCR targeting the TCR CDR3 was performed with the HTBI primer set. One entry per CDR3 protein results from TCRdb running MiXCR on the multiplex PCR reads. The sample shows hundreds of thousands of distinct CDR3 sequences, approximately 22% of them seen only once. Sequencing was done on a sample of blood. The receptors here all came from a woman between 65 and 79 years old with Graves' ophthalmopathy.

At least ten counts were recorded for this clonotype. Here the CDR3 DNA reads TGTGCCAGCACCCGGGACAGGGGCCGCTATGGCTACACCTTC. Translation gives CASTRDRGRYGYTF. The chain couples TRBV2 to TRBJ1-2; 10 bases map to TRBD1. V trimming: 7 bases; J trimming: 4 bases; junction bases outside the gene matches: 6. This CDR3 has 14 residues. In germline, CDR1 is SNHLY, CDR2 FYNNEI.

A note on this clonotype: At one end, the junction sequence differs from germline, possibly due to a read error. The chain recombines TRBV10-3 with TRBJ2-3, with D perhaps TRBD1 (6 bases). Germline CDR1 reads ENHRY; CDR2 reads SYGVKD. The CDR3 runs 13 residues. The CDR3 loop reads CATSGQITDTQYF. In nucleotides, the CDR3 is TGTGCCACCAGTGGACAGATCACAGATACGCAGTATTTT.

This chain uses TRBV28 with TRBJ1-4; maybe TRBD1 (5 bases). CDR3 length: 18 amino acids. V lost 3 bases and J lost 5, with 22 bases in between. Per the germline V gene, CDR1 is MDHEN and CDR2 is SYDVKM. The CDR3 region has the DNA TGTGCCAGCAGTTTCGTAAGCGGGGCAGGAGTCCTCAATGAAAAACTGTTTTTT. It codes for CASSFVSGAGVLNEKLFF. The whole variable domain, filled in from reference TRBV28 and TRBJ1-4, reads DVKVTQSSRYLVKRTGEKVFLECVQDMDHENMFWYRQDPGLGLRLIYFSYDVKMKEKGDIPEGYSVSREKKERFSLILESASTNQTSMYLCASSFVSGAGVLNEKLFFGSGTQLSVL.

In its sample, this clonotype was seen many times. The CDR3 region is CASSSTRDRGSYNSPLHF. The CDR3 nucleotides are TGTGCCAGCAGTTCCACCCGGGACAGGGGCTCCTATAATTCACCCCTCCACTTT. The gene calls are TRBV12-3 or TRBV12-4 and TRBJ1-6; 10 nucleotides align to TRBD1. After removal of 4 bases from V and 0 bases from J, the junction contained 6 bases not matched to a gene. The CDR3 has 18 residues.

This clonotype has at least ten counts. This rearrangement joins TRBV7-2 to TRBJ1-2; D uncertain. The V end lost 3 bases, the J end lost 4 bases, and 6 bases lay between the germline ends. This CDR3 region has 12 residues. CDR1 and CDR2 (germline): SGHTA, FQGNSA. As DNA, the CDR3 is TGTGCCAGCAGCTTTAACGGCTATGGCTACACCTTC. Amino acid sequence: CASSFNGYGYTF.

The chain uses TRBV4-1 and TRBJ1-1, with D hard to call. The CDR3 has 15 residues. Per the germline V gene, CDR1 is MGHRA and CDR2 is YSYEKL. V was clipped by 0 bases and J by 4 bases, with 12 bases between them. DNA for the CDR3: TGCGCCAGCAGCCAAGATCGGGGAGTGGTCACTGAAGCTTTCTTT. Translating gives CASSQDRGVVTEAFF.

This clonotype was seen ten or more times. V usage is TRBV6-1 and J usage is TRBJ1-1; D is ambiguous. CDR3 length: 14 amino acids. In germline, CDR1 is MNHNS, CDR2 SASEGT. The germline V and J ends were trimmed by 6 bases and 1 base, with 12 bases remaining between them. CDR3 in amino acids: CASRKQWGNTEAFF. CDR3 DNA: TGTGCCAGCAGGAAGCAGTGGGGGAACACTGAAGCTTTCTTT.

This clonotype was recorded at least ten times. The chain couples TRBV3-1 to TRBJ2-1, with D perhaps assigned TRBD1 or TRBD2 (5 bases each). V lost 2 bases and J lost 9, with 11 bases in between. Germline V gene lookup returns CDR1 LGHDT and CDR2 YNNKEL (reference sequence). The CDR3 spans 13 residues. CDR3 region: CASSQRGSAEQFF. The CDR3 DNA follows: TGTGCCAGCAGCCAAAGGGGTAGCGCTGAGCAGTTCTTC.

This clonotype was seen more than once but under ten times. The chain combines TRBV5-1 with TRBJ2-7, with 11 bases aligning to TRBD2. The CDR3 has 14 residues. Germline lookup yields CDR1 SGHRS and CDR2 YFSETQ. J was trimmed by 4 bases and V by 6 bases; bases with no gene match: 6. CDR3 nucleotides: TGCGCCAGCAAGCTAGCGGGGGGAGCATACGAGCAGTACTTC. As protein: CASKLAGGAYEQYF.

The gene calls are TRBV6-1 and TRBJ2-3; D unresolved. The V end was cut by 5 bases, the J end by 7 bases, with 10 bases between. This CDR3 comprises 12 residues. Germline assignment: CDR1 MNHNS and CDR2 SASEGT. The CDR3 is CASSPPTNTQYF. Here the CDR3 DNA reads TGTGCCAGCAGTCCCCCTACGAATACGCAGTATTTT.

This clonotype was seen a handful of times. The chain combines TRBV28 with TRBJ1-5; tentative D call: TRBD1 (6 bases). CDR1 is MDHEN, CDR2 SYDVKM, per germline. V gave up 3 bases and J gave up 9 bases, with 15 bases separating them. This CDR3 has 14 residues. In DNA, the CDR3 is TGTGCCAGCAGTTTTTCGGGGAGGGGGGGGCCCCAGCATTTT. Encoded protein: CASSFSGRGGPQHF.

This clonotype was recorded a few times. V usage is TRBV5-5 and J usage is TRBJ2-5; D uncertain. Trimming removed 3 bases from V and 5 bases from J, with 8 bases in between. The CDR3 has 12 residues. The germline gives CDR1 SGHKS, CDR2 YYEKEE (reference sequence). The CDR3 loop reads CASSSAAETQYF. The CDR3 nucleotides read TGTGCCAGCAGCTCCGCCGCCGAGACCCAGTACTTC.

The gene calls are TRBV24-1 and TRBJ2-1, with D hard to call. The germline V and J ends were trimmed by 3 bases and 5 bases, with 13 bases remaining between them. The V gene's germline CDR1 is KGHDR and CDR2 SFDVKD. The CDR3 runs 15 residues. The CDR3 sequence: CATSDRLELDNEQFF. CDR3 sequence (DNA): TGTGCCACCAGTGATAGGTTAGAGCTGGACAATGAGCAGTTCTTC.

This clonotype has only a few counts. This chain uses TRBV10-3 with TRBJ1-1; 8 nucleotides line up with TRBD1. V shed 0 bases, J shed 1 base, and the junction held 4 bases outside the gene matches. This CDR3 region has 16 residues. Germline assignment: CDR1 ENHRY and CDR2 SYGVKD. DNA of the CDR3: TGTGCCATCAGTGAGTCGCCCGGACAGGGGAACACTGAAGCTTTCTTT. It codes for CAISESPGQGNTEAFF.

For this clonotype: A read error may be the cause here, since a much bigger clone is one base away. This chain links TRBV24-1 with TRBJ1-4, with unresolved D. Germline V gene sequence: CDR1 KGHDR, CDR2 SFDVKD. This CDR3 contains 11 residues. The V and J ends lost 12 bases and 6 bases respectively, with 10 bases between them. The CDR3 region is CAAREDEKLFF. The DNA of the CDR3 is TGTGCCGCTAGGGAGGATGAAAAACTGTTTTTT.